This TCR beta chain was identified in a study of blood T cell repertoires in COVID-19. Assay: immunoSEQ multiplex PCR; the TCRdb copy retains only in-frame clones and omits some. Here the sample spans 160,000 or so clones, 85% to 90% being singletons. V gave up 3 bases and J gave up 6 bases, with 8 bases separating them. The CDR3 has 12 amino acids. CDR1 and CDR2 from the germline V gene are LGHDT and YNNKEL (reference sequence). The chain combines TRBV3-1 (or the pseudogene TRBV3-2) with TRBJ1-1; D gene unclear. The sequenced sample consisted of peripheral blood. The TCR comes from a woman aged 40 to 50 with acute or convalescent COVID-19. CDR3 sequence reads: CASSQGGPEAFF. As DNA, the CDR3 is TGTGCCAGCAGCCAGGGAGGCCCTGAAGCTTTCTTT.